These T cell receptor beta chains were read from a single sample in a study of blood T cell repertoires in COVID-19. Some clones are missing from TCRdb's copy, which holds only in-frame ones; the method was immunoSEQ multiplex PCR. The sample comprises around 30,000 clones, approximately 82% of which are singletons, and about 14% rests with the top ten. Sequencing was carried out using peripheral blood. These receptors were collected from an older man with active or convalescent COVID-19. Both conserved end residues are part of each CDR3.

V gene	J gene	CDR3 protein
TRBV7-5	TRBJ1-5	CVRSSTREVFNQPQHF
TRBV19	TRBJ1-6	CATSHTRYNSPLHF
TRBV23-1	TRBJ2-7	CASSSPYRVRWYEQYF
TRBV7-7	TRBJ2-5	CASSLTGFFETQYF
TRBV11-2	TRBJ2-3	CASSLRLAGVADTQYF
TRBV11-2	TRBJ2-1	CASSSMGTSGSNNEQFF
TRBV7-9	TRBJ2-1	CASSLQDSYNEQFF
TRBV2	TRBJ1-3	CASTRTGGTQASGNTIYF
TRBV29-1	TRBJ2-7	CSVNRDRGHEQYF
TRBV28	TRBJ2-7	CASGPTGASYEQYF
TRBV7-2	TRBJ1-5	CASSRTEIQPQHF
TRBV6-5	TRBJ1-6	CASSRTADSPLHF
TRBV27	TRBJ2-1	CASSFLGTGLINEQFF
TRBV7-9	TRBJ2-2	CASRESGANTGELFF
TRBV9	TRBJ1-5	CASSGGTGGNQPQHF
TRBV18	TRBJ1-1	CASSVDRARTEAFF
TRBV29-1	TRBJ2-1	CSVSGLAGQFF
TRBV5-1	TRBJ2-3	CASSLDKGTDTQYF
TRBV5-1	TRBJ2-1	CASSLQTSANYNEQFF
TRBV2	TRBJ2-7	CASSPDRVPYEQYF
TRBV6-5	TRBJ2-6	CASSYHRAGANVLTF
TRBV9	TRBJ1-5	CASSFGPGQGQPQHF
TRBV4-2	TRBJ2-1	CASSQKGTGVNEQFF
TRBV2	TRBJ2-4	CASSEQGNIQYF
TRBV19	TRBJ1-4	CATKDLQGPGGEKLFF
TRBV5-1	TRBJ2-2	CASSLEATGRELFF
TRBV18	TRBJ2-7	CASSQLKGEGQAYF
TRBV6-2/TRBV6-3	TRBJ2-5	CASSYSILGRQGETQYF
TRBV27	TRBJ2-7	CASWGRGPYEQYF
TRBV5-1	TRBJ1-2	CASSLDLGEGYTF
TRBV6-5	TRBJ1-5	CASRDRGQAQHF
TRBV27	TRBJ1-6	CASSSGQPGNSPLHF
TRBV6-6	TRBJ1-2	CASSYIRTGVAQDYTF
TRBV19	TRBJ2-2	CASSIVTSGNTGELFF
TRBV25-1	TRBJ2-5	CASSEPGQGAEETQYF
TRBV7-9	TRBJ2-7	CASSFTSVSSYEQYF
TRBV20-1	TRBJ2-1	CSASNPSGGYNEQFF
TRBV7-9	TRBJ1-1	CASSLDPVSLRGNTEAFF
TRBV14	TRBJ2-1	CASSQTSGSSHNEQFF
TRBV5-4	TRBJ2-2	CASSLQGRDRATGELFF